A single sample gave rise to the 2 T cell receptor beta chains below, sequenced in a study of cytomegalovirus exposure and HLA in healthy donors. 60 Vbeta and 13 Jbeta primers were used in PCR. The method was immunoSEQ multiplex PCR; TCRdb's version includes in-frame clones alone and lacks a portion of them. The sample comprises around 120,000 clones, 70% to 85% of which are singletons, and approximately 2.6% rests with the top ten. Specimen: PBMCs. The receptors derive from a woman aged 55-70 years in good health and CMV-seropositive.

This clone was recorded only once. This chain links TRBV9 with TRBJ2-7, with 7 bases fitting TRBD2. Germline trimming cut 4 bases from V and 0 bases from J; bases unmatched to any gene: 13. Germline values: CDR1 SGDLS, CDR2 YYNGEE. This CDR3 spans 17 amino acids. The chain's CDR3 is CASSPQGLAAISYEQYF. CDR3 sequence (DNA): TGTGCCAGCAGCCCCCAAGGGCTAGCGGCGATCTCCTACGAGCAGTACTTC.

V usage is TRBV7-3 and J usage is TRBJ2-1; 12 nucleotides agree with TRBD2. Trimming at V came to 4 bases and at J to 5 bases, leaving 9 bases not matched to a gene. CDR1 SGHTA and CDR2 FQGTGA come from the germline V gene. The CDR3 consists of 17 residues. CDR3 DNA sequence: TGTGCCAGCAGCTCGTACCAAAGACTAGCGGGAGACAATGAGCAGTTCTTC. Its protein is CASSSYQRLAGDNEQFF.